The rows below give T cell receptor beta chains drawn from one sample of a study of neurological immune-mediated disorders. TCRdb reprocessed the 5' RACE reads via MiXCR and lists one record per CDR3 protein. This sample has over 45,000 distinct CDR3 sequences, with 4.5% to 7% found just once. Source material: CD4+ T cells from blood. Source of these receptors: a young woman with multiple sclerosis. CDR3s include the opening cysteine and the closing phenylalanine or tryptophan. The D gene is left open where the match is weak. Only some rows state a clone size, as once, few, many or a class for expanded clones.

TRBJ2-3 | - | TRBV6-5 | many | CASNRASTDTQYF | TGTGCCAGCAACAGGGCTAGCACAGATACGCAGTATTTT
TRBJ1-5 | - | TRBV20-1 | many | CSAAVSGDYQPQHF | TGCAGTGCTGCGGTGTCAGGGGATTATCAGCCCCAGCATTTT
TRBJ2-1 | TRBD2 | TRBV27 | many | CASSLWGGTSGNNEQFF | TGTGCCAGCAGTTTATGGGGGGGGACTAGCGGGAACAATGAGCAGTTCTTC
TRBJ2-5 | - | TRBV6-1 | many | CASSAADVETQYF | TGTGCCAGCAGTGCTGCCGACGTTGAGACCCAGTACTTC
TRBJ2-1 | TRBD2 | TRBV5-1 | - | CASRGTSGYNEQFF | TGCGCCAGCAGAGGGACTAGCGGCTACAATGAGCAGTTCTTC
TRBJ2-5 | TRBD2 | TRBV7-2 | many | CASSFGSGTIETQYF | TGTGCCAGCAGTTTCGGATCTGGGACTATTGAGACCCAGTACTTC
TRBJ2-1 | TRBD2 | TRBV7-6 | many | CASGLALYNEQFF | TGTGCCAGCGGACTAGCACTCTACAATGAGCAGTTCTTC
TRBJ1-5 | - | TRBV10-3 | few | CAISEGGGSNQPQHF | TGTGCCATCAGTGAGGGGGGGGGGAGCAATCAGCCCCAGCATTTT
TRBJ2-7 | - | TRBV6-5 | many | CASSYKGGYEQYF | TGTGCCAGCAGTTACAAGGGTGGGTACGAGCAGTACTTC
TRBJ1-5 | - | TRBV28 | - | CASSLRWEDSNQPQHF | TGTGCCAGCAGTTTAAGGTGGGAAGATAGCAATCAGCCCCAGCATTTT
TRBJ2-7 | - | TRBV12-3/TRBV12-4 | many | CASSSRGRKNYEQYF | TGTGCCAGCAGTTCTCGGGGACGGAAAAACTACGAGCAGTACTTC
TRBJ2-7 | - | TRBV5-1 | many | CASSRSTRDYEQYF | TGCGCCAGCAGCAGGTCCACAAGAGACTACGAGCAGTACTTC
TRBJ1-2 | - | TRBV7-2 | many | CASSPGSGEYYGYTF | TGTGCCAGCAGCCCGGGGTCGGGGGAGTACTATGGCTACACCTTC
TRBJ1-1 | TRBD1 | TRBV3-1 | few | CASNPQGRNTEAFF | TGTGCCAGCAACCCACAGGGGAGGAACACTGAAGCTTTCTTT
TRBJ1-4 | - | TRBV5-1 | many | CASMKAPQGKNEKLFF | TGCGCCAGCATGAAAGCTCCACAGGGAAAGAATGAAAAACTGTTTTTT
TRBJ1-5 | - | TRBV5-6 | many | CASSLYAGFLNQPQHF | TGTGCCAGCAGCTTGTATGCAGGGTTTTTGAATCAGCCCCAGCATTTT
TRBJ2-1 | - | TRBV4-1 | - | CASSQPTTTYNEQFF | TGCGCCAGCAGCCAGCCGACAACTACCTACAATGAGCAGTTCTTC
TRBJ1-5 | - | TRBV11-2 | many | CASSLDLIQPQHF | TGTGCCAGCAGCTTAGATCTTATTCAGCCCCAGCATTTT
TRBJ1-2 | - | TRBV27 | - | CASSLSPPGFYGYTF | TGTGCCAGCAGTTTATCCCCCCCAGGATTCTATGGCTACACCTTC
TRBJ1-1 | - | TRBV5-1 | - | CASSTGQSTEAFF | TGCGCCAGCAGCACCGGACAGAGCACTGAAGCTTTCTTT
TRBJ1-1 | TRBD1 | TRBV5-1 | many | CASSLGYQGARTIGANTEAFF | TGCGCCAGCAGCTTGGGGTACCAGGGGGCCCGAACTATTGGGGCGAACACTGAAGCTTTCTTT
TRBJ1-1 | - | TRBV5-6 | many | CASAGQVTEAFF | TGTGCCAGTGCCGGGCAAGTCACTGAAGCTTTCTTT
TRBJ2-7 | TRBD2 | TRBV7-8 | - | CVSSLASGLANYEQYF | TGTGTCAGTAGCTTAGCCTCGGGACTAGCGAATTACGAGCAGTACTTC
TRBJ1-5 | - | TRBV7-9 | many | CASSLDDPLPQHF | TGTGCCAGCAGCTTAGACGATCCTTTGCCCCAGCATTTT
TRBJ1-1 | - | TRBV18 | - | CASSPPSPGTEAFF | TGTGCCAGCTCACCACCGAGTCCTGGCACTGAAGCTTTCTTT
TRBJ2-6 | - | TRBV5-1 | many | CASSFFDGRISSGANVLTF | TGCGCCAGCAGCTTTTTCGATGGCAGGATTAGCTCTGGGGCCAACGTCCTGACTTTC
TRBJ1-5 | TRBD1 | TRBV7-2 | - | CANSSRTGGNQPHHF | TGTGCCAACAGTTCCCGGACAGGGGGGAATCAGCCCCATCATTTT
TRBJ2-3 | TRBD2 | TRBV4-3 | many | CASSLTSGMADTQYF | TGCGCCAGCAGCCTCACTAGCGGGATGGCAGATACGCAGTATTTT
TRBJ2-1 | - | TRBV29-1 | many | CSVVPGLKSYNEQFF | TGCAGCGTAGTTCCGGGGCTAAAGTCCTACAATGAGCAGTTCTTC
TRBJ1-1 | - | TRBV24-1 | - | CATSDSNRLNTEAFF | TGTGCCACCAGTGATTCTAACCGACTGAACACTGAAGCTTTCTTT
TRBJ2-1 | - | TRBV5-1 | many | CASSLSGLGYNEQFF | TGCGCCAGCAGCTTGTCAGGACTGGGCTACAATGAGCAGTTCTTC
TRBJ2-1 | - | TRBV3-1 | many | CASSQVVGDEQFF | TGTGCCAGCAGCCAAGTAGTAGGGGATGAGCAGTTCTTC
TRBJ1-2 | - | TRBV20-1 | - | CSARGGADYGYTF | TGCAGTGCTAGAGGGGGCGCTGATTATGGCTACACCTTC
TRBJ2-6 | - | TRBV2 | many | CASSGLRFSGANVLTF | TGTGCCAGCAGTGGTCTTAGATTCTCTGGGGCCAACGTCCTGACTTTC
TRBJ2-1 | TRBD2 | TRBV6-2/TRBV6-3 | many | CASSGRNEQFF | TGTGCCAGCAGCGGGAGGAATGAGCAGTTCTTC
TRBJ2-7 | - | TRBV5-1 | many | CASSLNREHEQYF | TGCGCCAGCAGCTTGAACAGGGAACACGAGCAGTACTTC
TRBJ1-2 | TRBD1 | TRBV10-3 | many | CATEGQENGYTF | TGTGCCACCGAGGGACAGGAAAATGGCTACACCTTC
TRBJ2-4 | - | TRBV28 | few | CASSFTIAKNIQYF | TGTGCCAGCAGTTTCACGATAGCCAAAAACATTCAGTACTTC
TRBJ1-2 | - | TRBV19 | many | CASSSRKSNWGYTF | TGTGCCAGTAGTTCCCGTAAATCGAATTGGGGCTACACCTTC
TRBJ1-3 | - | TRBV9 | - | CASSVRDGLDTIYF | TGTGCCAGCAGCGTACGGGATGGCTTAGACACCATATATTTT
TRBJ2-2 | - | TRBV5-1 | few | CASSLVSGATGELFF | TGCGCCAGCAGCTTGGTGTCAGGGGCCACCGGGGAGCTGTTTTTT
TRBJ2-3 | TRBD2 | TRBV7-7 | many | CASSVTSGATDTQYF | TGTGCTAGCAGCGTAACTAGCGGAGCCACAGATACGCAGTATTTT